This T cell receptor beta chain was sequenced for a study of T cell changes during pregnancy in multiple sclerosis. This clone was seen just once. Profiling relied on immunoSEQ multiplex PCR, and the TCRdb table lists in-frame clones only, not all of them. This sample has more than 80,000 clones, with around 92% found just once. The CDR3 has 14 amino acids. In germline, CDR1 is GTSNPN, CDR2 SVGIG (reference sequence). V lost 6 bases and J 8 bases, leaving 17 bases between the germline ends. Source: peripheral blood, taken after pregnancy. The gene calls are TRBV30 and TRBJ1-6, with no clear D. This clonotype was sampled from a female donor with multiple sclerosis, enrolled in a pregnancy study. The CDR3 here is CACQTSGWDSPLHF. The DNA for the CDR3 is TGTGCCTGCCAGACCTCCGGGTGGGATTCACCCCTCCACTTT.